This entry lists 11 T cell receptor beta chains sequenced from one sample in a study of T cell changes during pregnancy in multiple sclerosis. Measured with immunoSEQ multiplex PCR; TCRdb has only the in-frame clones, and not every one. Of about 75,000 clones in the sample, roughly 90% were seen once. The sequencing used peripheral blood, collected in the first trimester of pregnancy. Every receptor here comes from a female donor in good health, enrolled as a control in a pregnancy study.

The chain employs TRBV6-5 and TRBJ2-5, with TRBD1 matching over 7 bases. The trim removed 6 bases at V and 2 bases at J, leaving 3 bases unmatched. CDR3 length equals 13 residues. Germline lookup yields CDR1 MNHEY and CDR2 SVGAGI. The CDR3 nucleotides read TGTGCCAGCAGCTGGGACAGTCAAGAGACCCAGTACTTC. Its translation: CASSWDSQETQYF.

V and J are TRBV4-1 and TRBJ2-1; 7 nucleotides agree with TRBD1. Trimming cost V 4 bases and J 4 bases; bases outside gene matches: 7. The V gene's germline CDR1 is MGHRA and CDR2 YSYEKL. This CDR3 region has 15 residues. The CDR3 nucleotides read TGCGCCAGCAGCCCCTTAGGGACAGATTACAATGAGCAGTTCTTC. It yields the protein CASSPLGTDYNEQFF.

The chain links TRBV9 to TRBJ1-2; perhaps TRBD1 as D (5 bases). This CDR3 has 14 amino acids. Germline lookup yields CDR1 SGDLS and CDR2 YYNGEE. Trimming removed 2 bases at V and 6 bases at J, with 14 bases between. CDR3 sequence: CASSVSRGANGYTF. As DNA, the CDR3 is TGTGCCAGCAGCGTTTCTAGGGGCGCGAATGGCTACACCTTC.

The rearrangement joins TRBV27 to TRBJ2-2, with a possible D match to TRBD1 (5 bases). Germline CDR1 MNHEY, CDR2 SMNVEV (reference sequence). V gave up 2 bases and J gave up 6 bases, with 22 bases separating them. This CDR3 has 18 residues. Written as DNA, the CDR3 is TGTGCCAGCAGTTTAAGGTCGACAGTCTCTGGTTTCGCCGGGGAGCTGTTTTTT. It encodes CASSLRSTVSGFAGELFF.

The chain employs TRBV5-1 and TRBJ1-5, with D perhaps matching TRBD1 (5 bases). V lost 0 bases and J lost 5, with 15 bases in between. Germline V gene data show CDR1 as SGHRS and CDR2 as YFSETQ. The CDR3 spans 16 residues. DNA for the CDR3: TGCGCCAGCAGCTTGGCCCCGGGCGGGGGGGATCAGCCCCAGCATTTT. Its translation is CASSLAPGGGDQPQHF.

The V and J genes are TRBV5-1 and TRBJ1-4; D may be TRBD1 (5 bases). Trimming shortened V by 1 base and J by 3 bases, and 7 bases separated the two germline ends. CDR1 SGHRS and CDR2 YFSETQ come from the germline V gene. The CDR3 spans 14 residues. The CDR3 loop is CASSLWGANEKLFF. Written as DNA, the CDR3 is TGCGCCAGCAGCTTGTGGGGCGCTAATGAAAAACTGTTTTTT.

The V and J genes are TRBV9 and TRBJ1-1, with D possibly TRBD1 on 5 matching bases. Per the germline V gene, CDR1 is SGDLS and CDR2 is YYNGEE. V lost 0 bases and J lost 1, with 16 bases in between. There are 17 residues in the CDR3. DNA for the CDR3: TGTGCCAGCAGCGTAGCCGGGGCGGGGGTTGAGAACACTGAAGCTTTCTTT. This encodes CASSVAGAGVENTEAFF.

The chain uses TRBV11-2 and TRBJ2-7; 11 bases fit TRBD2. V trimming: 0 bases; J trimming: 3 bases; junction bases outside the gene matches: 1. CDR3 size: 15 residues. The germline V gene encodes CDR1 SGHAT and CDR2 FQNNGV. As DNA, the CDR3 is TGTGCCAGCAGCTTAGATACTAGCGGGAGCTACGAGCAGTACTTC. This codes for CASSLDTSGSYEQYF.

The CDR3 reads CASQGPQLEDTQYF. CDR3 DNA sequence: TGTGCCAGCCAGGGCCCTCAGTTGGAAGATACGCAGTATTTT. The rearrangement uses TRBV11-3 and TRBJ2-3; a possible D gene is TRBD1 (5 bases). This CDR3 has 14 amino acids. Trimming pared 8 bases from V and 5 bases from J, leaving 17 bases between. Germline V lookup: CDR1 SGHNT, CDR2 YENEEA. The whole variable domain, filled in from reference TRBV11-3 and TRBJ2-3, reads EAGVVQSPRYKIIEKKQPVAFWCNPISGHNTLYWYLQNLGQGPELLIRYENEEAVDDSQLPKDRFSAERLKGVDSTLKIQPAELGDSAVYLCASQGPQLEDTQYFGPGTRLTVL.

V usage is TRBV7-9 and J usage is TRBJ2-5, with 10 nucleotides matching TRBD2. This CDR3 is built from 14 residues. V lost 5 bases to trimming and J lost 5 bases; unmatched junction nucleotides: 5. Germline CDR1 and CDR2: SEHNR and FQNEAQ (reference sequence). The CDR3 protein is CASSLSGGRETQYF. CDR3 bases: TGTGCCAGCAGCCTTAGCGGGGGGCGCGAGACCCAGTACTTC.

The chain employs TRBV19 and TRBJ1-1; D is unresolved. CDR1 and CDR2 from the germline V gene are LNHDA and SQIVND (reference sequence). V dropped 7 bases and J dropped 4 bases, with 13 bases sitting between them. There are 13 residues in the CDR3. In DNA form, the CDR3 reads TGTGCCAGTAACACCAGAGGTGGCACTGAAGCTTTCTTT. Amino acid sequence: CASNTRGGTEAFF.